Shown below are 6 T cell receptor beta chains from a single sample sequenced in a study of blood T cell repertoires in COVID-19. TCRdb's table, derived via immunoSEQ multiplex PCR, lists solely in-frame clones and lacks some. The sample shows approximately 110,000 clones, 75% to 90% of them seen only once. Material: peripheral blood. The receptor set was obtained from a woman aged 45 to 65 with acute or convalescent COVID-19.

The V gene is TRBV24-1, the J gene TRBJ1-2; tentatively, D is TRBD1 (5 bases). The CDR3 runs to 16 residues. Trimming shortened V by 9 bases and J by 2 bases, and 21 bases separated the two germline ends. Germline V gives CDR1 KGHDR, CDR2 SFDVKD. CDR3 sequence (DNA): TGTGCCACCGGTTACCGTACGAAGGAGGGGAACTATGGCTACACCTTC. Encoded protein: CATGYRTKEGNYGYTF.

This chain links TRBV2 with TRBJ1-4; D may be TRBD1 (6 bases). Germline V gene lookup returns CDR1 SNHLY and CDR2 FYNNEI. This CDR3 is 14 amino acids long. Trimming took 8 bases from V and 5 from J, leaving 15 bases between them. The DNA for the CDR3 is TGTGCCAGCTCGCCGGACAGAGTCAATGAAAAACTGTTTTTT. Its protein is CASSPDRVNEKLFF.

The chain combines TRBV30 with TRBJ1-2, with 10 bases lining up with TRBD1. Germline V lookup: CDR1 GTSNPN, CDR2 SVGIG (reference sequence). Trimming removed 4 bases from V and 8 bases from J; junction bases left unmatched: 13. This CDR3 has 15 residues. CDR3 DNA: TGTGCCTGGACAGTCGACAGGGGGCTCTGGAAGGGCTACACCTTC. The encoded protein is CAWTVDRGLWKGYTF.

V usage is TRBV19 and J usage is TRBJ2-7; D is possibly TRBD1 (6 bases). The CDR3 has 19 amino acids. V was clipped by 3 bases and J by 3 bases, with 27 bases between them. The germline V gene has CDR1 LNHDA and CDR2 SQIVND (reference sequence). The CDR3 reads CASSIRVRDTKTRGYEQYF. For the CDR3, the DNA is TGTGCCAGTAGTATCCGGGTCCGGGACACAAAAACGAGGGGCTACGAGCAGTACTTC.

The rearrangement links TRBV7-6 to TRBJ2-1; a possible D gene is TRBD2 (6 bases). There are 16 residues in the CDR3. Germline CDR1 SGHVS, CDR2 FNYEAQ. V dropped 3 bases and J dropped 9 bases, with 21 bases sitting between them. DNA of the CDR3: TGTGCCAGCAGCTTCTCCCCCGGGGAGGCTGGTCCTGAGCAGTTCTTC. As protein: CASSFSPGEAGPEQFF. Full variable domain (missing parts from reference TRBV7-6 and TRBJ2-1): GAGVSQSPRYKVTKRGQDVALRCDPISGHVSLYWYRQALGQGPEFLTYFNYEAQQDKSGLPNDRFSAERPEGSISTLTIQRTEQRDSAMYRCASSFSPGEAGPEQFFGPGTRLTVL.

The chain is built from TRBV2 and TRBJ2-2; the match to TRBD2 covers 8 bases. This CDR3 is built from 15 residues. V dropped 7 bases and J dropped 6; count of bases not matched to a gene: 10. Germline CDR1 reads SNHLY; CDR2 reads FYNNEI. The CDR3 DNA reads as TGTGCCAGCAAGGGGGACGGGGGGGCCCCCGGGGAGCTGTTTTTT. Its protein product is CASKGDGGAPGELFF.